These 15 T cell receptor beta chains were all obtained from the same sample, sequenced in a study of molecular identifiers for immune sequencing clone quantification. TCRdb re-called the PCR reads with MiXCR, one entry per CDR3 protein. The sample holds 65,000 or so distinct CDR3 sequences, 15% to 20% seen once. Sequencing input: naive CD8+ T cells from blood, with Jurkat cell RNA spiked in. Sample subset: FACS-sorted CD8+CD4-CCR7+CD45RA+ naive T cells. The receptors come from a human donor in good health. Some libraries in this study had Jurkat cell RNA spiked in.

As for this clonotype: A much larger clonotype is one base distant, so this may be a read error. The rearrangement uses TRBV27 and TRBJ2-2; perhaps TRBD2 as D (5 bases). CDR3 length: 12 amino acids. Germline CDR1 MNHEY, CDR2 SMNVEV (reference sequence). The CDR3 region has the DNA TGTGCCAGCAGCTGGAACACCGGGGAGCAGTTTTTT. It translates to CASSWNTGEQFF.

Many counts were recorded for this clonotype. This rearrangement joins TRBV27 to TRBJ2-7; 14 bases line up with TRBD2. Unmatched junction bases numbered 6, after V lost 6 bases and J lost 5 bases. CDR1 is MNHEY and CDR2 is SMNVEV in the germline V gene (reference sequence). The CDR3 sequence is 15 residues long. In DNA, the CDR3 is TGTGCCAGCAGCCCGGGACTAGCGGGAGTAAACGAGCAGTACTTC. Translated, it gives CASSPGLAGVNEQYF.

Comments on this clonotype: Possible read error: a much larger clone is one base away. The V and J genes are TRBV4-1 and TRBJ2-7, with D perhaps TRBD2 (5 bases). CDR1 and CDR2 from the germline V gene are MGHRA and YSYEKL. This CDR3 contains 15 residues. CDR3 region: CASSQGETLSYELYF. CDR3 in DNA: TGCGCCAGCAGCCAAGGGGAGACCCTCTCCTACGAGCTGTACTTC.

This clonotype has ten or more counts. The chain has TRBV7-8 and TRBJ2-7; D uncertain. Trimming left V 3 bases short and J 5 bases short, with 11 bases between. This CDR3 contains 13 residues. Germline V gives CDR1 SGHVS, CDR2 FQNEAQ. In DNA form, the CDR3 reads TGTGCCAGCAGCTTTACAGTCACGGACGAGCAGTACTTC. This encodes CASSFTVTDEQYF. Full variable domain (outside the CDR3, taken from reference TRBV7-8 and TRBJ2-7): GAGVSQSPRYKVAKRGQDVALRCDPISGHVSLFWYQQALGQGPEFLTYFQNEAQLDKSGLPSDRFFAERPEGSVSTLKIQRTQQEDSAVYLCASSFTVTDEQYFGPGTRLTVT.

This clonotype was recorded once. This could be a read error, since a much larger clone is one nucleotide away. V usage is TRBV11-1 and J usage is TRBJ2-7; maybe TRBD1 (5 bases). The CDR3 consists of 12 residues. Germline assignment: CDR1 SGHAT and CDR2 FQDESV (reference sequence). The CDR3 DNA reads as TGTGCCAGCAGCTTAGGGCAGGGATACTTCCACTTC. The encoded protein is CASSLGQGYFHF. The full variable domain, with the rest looked up from reference TRBV11-1 and TRBJ2-7, is EAEVAQSPRYKITEKSQAVAFWCDPISGHATLYWYRQILGQGPELLVQFQDESVVDDSQLPKDRFSAERLKGVDSTLKIQPAELGDSAMYLCASSLGQGYFHFGPGTRLTVT.

Comments on this clonotype: A single base separates this from a much larger clone, so it may be a read error. The rearrangement links TRBV9 to TRBJ2-3; 12 bases match TRBD2. Germline-derived CDR1 and CDR2 are SGDLS and YYNGEE. The CDR3 contains 15 residues. J gave up 5 bases and V 3 bases, and 4 bases lay outside the gene matches. The DNA for the CDR3 is TGTGCCAGCAGCGCCACTAGCGGGAGGTTAGATACGCAGTATTTT. Translating it yields CASSATSGRLDTQYF. Complete variable domain (other parts from reference TRBV9 and TRBJ2-3): DSGVTQTPKHLITATGQRVTLRCSPRSGDLSVYWYQQSLDQGLQFLIQYYNGEERAKGNILERFSAQQFPDLHSELNLSSLELGDSALYFCASSATSGRLDTQYFGPGTRLTVL.

This clonotype came up a few times. J is TRBJ1-1 and V is TRBV23-1; no clear D gene. TRBV23-1 is an ORF, with its function uncertain. Trimming took off 3 bases at V and 0 bases at J, with 8 bases between the two ends. The CDR3 consists of 14 residues. The CDR3 spells CASSQDEVNTEAFF. The CDR3 region has the DNA TGCGCCAGCAGTCAGGACGAGGTGAACACTGAAGCTTTCTTT.

This clonotype was found many times. The V and J genes are TRBV29-1 and TRBJ2-7, with D unclear. The germline V and J ends were trimmed by 3 bases and 2 bases, with 11 bases remaining between them. This CDR3 is built from 13 residues. CDR1 and CDR2 from the germline V gene are SQVTM and ANQGSEA. CDR3 nucleotides: TGCAGCGTTGATATTAAGGGAACCTACGAGCAGTACTTC. This sequence encodes CSVDIKGTYEQYF.

This clonotype was detected many times. This chain connects TRBV14 to TRBJ2-1; unclear D gene. V lost 3 bases to trimming and J lost 5 bases, with 5 bases between them. The germline CDR1 and CDR2 sequences are SGHDN and FVKESK. The CDR3 is 12 amino acids. As DNA, the CDR3 is TGTGCCAGCAGCCATAGCCACAATGAGCAGTTCTTC. It specifies CASSHSHNEQFF.

This clonotype showed up many times. V gene TRBV25-1 combines with J gene TRBJ2-7; TRBD1 matches 9 bases. Germline V gives CDR1 MGHDK, CDR2 SYGVNS. With V trimmed by 11 bases and J by 2 bases, 7 bases remained unmatched. The length of the CDR3 is 13 residues. For the CDR3, the DNA is TGTGCCGGGTCCGGGACAGGGACCTACGAGCAGTACTTC. Amino acids: CAGSGTGTYEQYF.

Details on this clonotype: This sequence may be a read error, since a much larger clone differs from it by one base. The CDR3 end shows no conserved phenylalanine or tryptophan, and so a read error is likely. DNA for the CDR3: TGCGCCAGCAGCTTGGCCGGGACAATGGGGGATACGCAGTATATT. Translation gives CASSLAGTMGDTQYI. This chain connects TRBV5-1 to TRBJ2-3; D possibly corresponds to TRBD1 (6 bases). Germline-derived CDR1 and CDR2 are SGHRS and YFSETQ. This CDR3 has 15 residues. Trimming took 0 bases from V and 6 from J, leaving 14 bases between them.

This clonotype was seen many times. The CDR3, as DNA: TGTGCCAGTAGTAGGCGCAGGTCCTACTCTGGGGCCAACGTCCTGACTTTC. Translation gives CASSRRRSYSGANVLTF. The rearrangement uses TRBV19 and TRBJ2-6; D not certain. Trimming took 4 bases from V and 0 from J, leaving 13 bases between them. In germline, CDR1 is LNHDA, CDR2 SQIVND (reference sequence). The CDR3 consists of 17 residues.

This chain links TRBV6-4 with TRBJ2-3; D is ambiguous. This CDR3 comprises 14 residues. Germline V CDR1 and CDR2: MRHNA, SNTAGT. The V end was cut by 4 bases, the J end by 0 bases, with 8 bases between. The CDR3 bases are TGTGCCAGCAGTGTCGGGTATAGCACAGATACGCAGTATTTT. This translates into CASSVGYSTDTQYF.

In this sample, this clonotype turned up many times. The chain couples TRBV10-2 to TRBJ2-1, with no clear D. Deletions cut 0 bases from V and 9 bases from J, with 3 bases between. The CDR3 length is 11 residues. Germline loops: CDR1 WSHSY, CDR2 SAAADI. DNA of the CDR3: TGCGCCAGCAGTGAGTCGAGTGAGCAGTTCTTC. The encoded protein is CASSESSEQFF.

Comment on this clonotype: It may be a read error: a sequence one base away is much more abundant. The chain carries TRBV10-3 and TRBJ2-7, with 9 bases matching TRBD2. Germline CDR1 reads ENHRY; CDR2 reads SYGVKD. This CDR3 is 13 amino acids long. The CDR3 reads CAINLSGGDEQCF. CDR3 nucleotides: TGTGCCATCAATCTTAGCGGGGGCGACGAGCAGTGCTTC.